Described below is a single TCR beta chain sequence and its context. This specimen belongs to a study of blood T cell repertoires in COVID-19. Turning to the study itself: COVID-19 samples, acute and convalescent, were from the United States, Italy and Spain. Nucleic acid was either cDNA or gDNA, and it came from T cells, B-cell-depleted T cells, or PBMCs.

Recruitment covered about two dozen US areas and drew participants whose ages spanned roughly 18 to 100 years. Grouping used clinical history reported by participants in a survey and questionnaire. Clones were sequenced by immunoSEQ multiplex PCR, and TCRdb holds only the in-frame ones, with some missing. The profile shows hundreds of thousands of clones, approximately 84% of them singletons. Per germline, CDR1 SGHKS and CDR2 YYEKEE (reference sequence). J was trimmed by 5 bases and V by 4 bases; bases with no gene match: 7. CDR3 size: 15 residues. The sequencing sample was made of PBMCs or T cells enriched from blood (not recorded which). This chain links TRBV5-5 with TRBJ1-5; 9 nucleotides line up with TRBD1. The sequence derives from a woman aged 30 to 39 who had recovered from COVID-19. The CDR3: CASSRDRVVDQPQHF. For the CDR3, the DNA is TGTGCCAGCAGCCGGGACAGGGTTGTCGATCAGCCCCAGCATTTT. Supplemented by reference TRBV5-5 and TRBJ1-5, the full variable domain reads DAGVTQSPTHLIKTRGQQVTLRCSPISGHKSVSWYQQVLGQGPQFIFQYYEKEERGRGNFPDRFSARQFPNYSSELNVNALLLGDSALYLCASSRDRVVDQPQHFGDGTRLSIL.